This T cell receptor beta chain is drawn from a study of OX40 agonist ivuxolimab in advanced cancers. Study outcomes and limitations: Expanded clones tended on average to be more numerous among CD8+ T cells than CD4+. Doses of 0.1 to 3.0 mg/kg were accompanied by clonal expansion of CD4+ and CD8+ blood T cells by week 6.

Patients were excluded for autoimmune disease history or systemic immunosuppression. Baseline, cycle 4 day 1, and cycle 7 day 1 were the blood sampling points. The V segment lost 4 bases and the J segment 5 bases; nucleotides outside the gene matches: 6. Germline loops: CDR1 MNHEY, CDR2 SMNVEV (reference sequence). CDR3 length: 15 amino acids. Notes on this clone: Its specificity is not known.

Generated by immunoSEQ multiplex PCR, the TCRdb table keeps only in-frame clones and is missing some. The repertoire consists of roughly 37,000 clones, with about 80% occurring once and the leading ten covering 18%. The genes are TRBV27 and TRBJ2-1; 9 bases are a match to TRBD1. Sample: CD4+ or CD8+ T cells sorted from blood, taken in a trial of the OX40 agonist ivuxolimab. This TCR came from an adult with an advanced solid tumor such as melanoma, head and neck, liver or kidney cancer. CDR3 region: CASSSRQGGHNEQFF. CDR3 bases: TGTGCCAGCAGTTCCCGACAGGGGGGCCACAATGAGCAGTTCTTC.